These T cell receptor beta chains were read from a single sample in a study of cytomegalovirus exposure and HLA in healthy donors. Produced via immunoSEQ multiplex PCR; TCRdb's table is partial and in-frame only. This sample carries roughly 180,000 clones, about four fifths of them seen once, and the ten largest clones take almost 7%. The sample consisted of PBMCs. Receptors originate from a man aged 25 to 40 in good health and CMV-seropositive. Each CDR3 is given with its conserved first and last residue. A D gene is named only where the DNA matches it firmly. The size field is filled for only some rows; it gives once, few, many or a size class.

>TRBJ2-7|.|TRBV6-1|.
TGTGCCAGCAGGGACAACAGGTTCTACGAGCAGTACTTC
CASRDNRFYEQYF
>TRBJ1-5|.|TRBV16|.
TGTGCCAGCAGCTTTATGGACAGAACCAATCAGCCCCAGCATTTT
CASSFMDRTNQPQHF
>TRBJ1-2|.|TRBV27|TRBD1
TGTGCCAGAACGACAGGGTTGGAGTATGGCTACACCTTC
CARTTGLEYGYTF
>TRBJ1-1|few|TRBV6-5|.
TGTGCCAGCACCAGGGACACATTGGGGACTGAAGCTTTCTTT
CASTRDTLGTEAFF
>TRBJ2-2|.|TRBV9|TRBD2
TGTGCCAGCAGCGTAGGAGGCGGGAGGGCCCGAGAAGACACCGGGGAGCTGTTTTTT
CASSVGGGRAREDTGELFF
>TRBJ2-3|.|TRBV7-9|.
TGTGCCAGCAGCCAGACTCGGAGCACAGATACGCAGTATTTT
CASSQTRSTDTQYF
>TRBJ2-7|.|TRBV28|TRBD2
TGTGCCAGCAGTTTAGGAGCGGGAGGGGTCTACGAGCAGTACTTC
CASSLGAGGVYEQYF
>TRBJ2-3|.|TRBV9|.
TGTGCCAGCAGCGTAGAAGGGGGAAGCACAGATACGCAGTATTTT
CASSVEGGSTDTQYF
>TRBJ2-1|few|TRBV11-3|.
TGTGCCAGCAGCTTAGGCAGGGCGGTCAATGAGCAGTTCTTC
CASSLGRAVNEQFF
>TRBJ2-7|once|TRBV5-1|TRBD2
TGCGCCAGCAGCCCTGGGACTAGCGGGAGTATCTACGAGCAGTACTTC
CASSPGTSGSIYEQYF
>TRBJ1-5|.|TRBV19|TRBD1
TGTGCCAGTAGTAGGACAGGGGGCGAGACTCAGCCCCAGCATTTT
CASSRTGGETQPQHF
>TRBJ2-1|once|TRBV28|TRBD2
TGTGCCATCTTAGCGGGAGACTCCTACAATGAGCAGTTCTTC
CAILAGDSYNEQFF
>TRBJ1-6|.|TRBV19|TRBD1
TGTGCCAGTAGTGTTTTTACAGGGGGCATCTCCTATAATTCACCCCTCCACTTT
CASSVFTGGISYNSPLHF
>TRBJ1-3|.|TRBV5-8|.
TGTGCCAGCAGCTTGTCGGGTACTGGAAACACCATATATTTT
CASSLSGTGNTIYF
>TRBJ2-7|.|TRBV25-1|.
TGTGCCAGCAGTGAGGGGTCTGGGCAGGGGGGCAACGAGCAGTACTTC
CASSEGSGQGGNEQYF
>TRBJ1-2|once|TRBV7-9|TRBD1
TGTGCCAGCAGCTTAGAGGGCAGGGGGCAGGGCTACACCTTC
CASSLEGRGQGYTF
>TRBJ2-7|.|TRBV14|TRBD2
TGTGCCAGCAGCCGGACTAGCGGGGGTCTATACGAGCAGTACTTC
CASSRTSGGLYEQYF
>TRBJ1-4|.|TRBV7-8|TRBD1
TGTGCCAGCAGATTCGGACAGGCCGGGGGAGAAAAACTGTTTTTT
CASRFGQAGGEKLFF
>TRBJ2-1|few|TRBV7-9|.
TGTGCCAGCAGCTGGTCCGAGGAGTCCTACAATGAGCAGTTCTTC
CASSWSEESYNEQFF
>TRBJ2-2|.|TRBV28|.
TGTGCCAGCACAGAAACGGGAGTAACCGGGGAGCTGTTTTTT
CASTETGVTGELFF
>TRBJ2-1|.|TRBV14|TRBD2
TGTGCCAGCAGCCAAGGGCCCACTAGCGGGAGATACAATGAGCAGTTCTTC
CASSQGPTSGRYNEQFF
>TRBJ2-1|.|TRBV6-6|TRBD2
TGTGCCAGCAGAACTAGCGGGGGGGCCTACAATGAGCAGTTCTTC
CASRTSGGAYNEQFF
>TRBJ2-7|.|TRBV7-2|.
TGTGCCAGCAGCTTAGGATATCGGGAGCAGTACTTC
CASSLGYREQYF
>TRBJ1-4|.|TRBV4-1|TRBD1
TGCGCCAGCAGCCAAGATGCGTCGGGACAGGGGGCAAATGAAAAACTGTTTTTT
CASSQDASGQGANEKLFF
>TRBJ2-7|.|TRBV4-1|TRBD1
TGCGCCAGCAGCCAAGGCCCTGACAGGGCAAATTACTACGAGCAGTACTTC
CASSQGPDRANYYEQYF
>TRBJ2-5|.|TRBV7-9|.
TGTGCCAGCAGCTTTTCATCTGGGAGCGATGAGACCCAGTACTTC
CASSFSSGSDETQYF
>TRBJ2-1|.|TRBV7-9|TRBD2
TGTGCCAGCAGCCGTCTTTCTAGCGGGCTCTACAATGAGCAGTTCTTC
CASSRLSSGLYNEQFF
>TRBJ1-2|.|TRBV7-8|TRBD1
TGTGCCAGCAGCCGATGGACAGGGAGCGGCTACACCTTC
CASSRWTGSGYTF
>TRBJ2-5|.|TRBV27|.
TGTGCCAGCAAAAATCCGGGGTCGGCTCAAGAGACCCAGTACTTC
CASKNPGSAQETQYF
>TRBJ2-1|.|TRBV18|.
TGTGCCAGCTCACCATTCTCAACGGGAGTATCAAATGAGCAGTTCTTC
CASSPFSTGVSNEQFF
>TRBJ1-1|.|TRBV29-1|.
TGCAGCGCTGATGGGAGATTCACTGAAGCTTTCTTT
CSADGRFTEAFF
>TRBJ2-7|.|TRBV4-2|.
TGTGCCAGCAGCCAAGAGGGGCCCGGGCACGAGCAGTACTTC
CASSQEGPGHEQYF
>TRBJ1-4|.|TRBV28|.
TGTGCCAGCAGACTTCCAGGGTGGAATGAAAAACTGTTTTTT
CASRLPGWNEKLFF
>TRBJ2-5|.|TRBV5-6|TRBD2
TGTGCCAGCAGCCGCACCCCGCGGGGGAGATTAGAGACCCAGTACTTC
CASSRTPRGRLETQYF
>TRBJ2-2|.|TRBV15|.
TGTGCCACCAGCAGAGATAGCATAGCCGGGGAGCTGTTTTTT
CATSRDSIAGELFF
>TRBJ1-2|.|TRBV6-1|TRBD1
TGTGCCAGCAGTGTCGACAGGGGGGTTGGCTACACCTTC
CASSVDRGVGYTF